A selection of T cell receptor beta chains follows, all from one sample in a study of cytomegalovirus exposure and HLA in healthy donors. Profiling relied on immunoSEQ multiplex PCR, and the TCRdb table lists in-frame clones only, not all of them. The sample has about 200,000 clones, approximately 80% seen once. Sequenced: PBMCs. These receptors were taken from a man aged 25-45 years in good health and CMV-seronegative. Both conserved end residues are part of each CDR3. Fields, in order: V gene, CDR3 length, CDR3 protein.

v_gene: TRBV28
len: 12
CDR3aa: CASSWTAGRYTF

v_gene: TRBV5-6
len: 14
CDR3aa: CASSFRGNNSPLHF

v_gene: TRBV7-5
len: 12
CDR3aa: CARAGLHQPQHF

v_gene: TRBV2
len: 12
CDR3aa: CASSLGLLGYTF

v_gene: TRBV2
len: 13
CDR3aa: CASSELYTDTQYF

v_gene: TRBV6-5
len: 14
CDR3aa: CASTTGGADTEAFF

v_gene: TRBV19
len: 16
CDR3aa: CASSTWTGVQQYGYTF

v_gene: TRBV2
len: 15
CDR3aa: CASSSRGAGWGGYTF

v_gene: TRBV6-6
len: 16
CDR3aa: CASSSSGTSGGAGQFF

v_gene: TRBV5-4
len: 15
CDR3aa: CASSYPGLITDTQYF

v_gene: TRBV7-9
len: 14
CDR3aa: CASSPLAYQETQYF

v_gene: TRBV27
len: 17
CDR3aa: CASTTLDRRASYNEQFF

v_gene: TRBV28
len: 13
CDR3aa: CASNRAVNYGYTF

v_gene: TRBV5-4
len: 16
CDR3aa: CASSLGGGSRQETQYF

v_gene: TRBV10-3
len: 13
CDR3aa: CAINPGGNTEAFF

v_gene: TRBV5-4
len: 17
CDR3aa: CASSRGGGRGGQETQYF

v_gene: TRBV14
len: 17
CDR3aa: CASSQDRWGDRYTEAFF

v_gene: TRBV28
len: 15
CDR3aa: CASRSPDSLSYEQYF

v_gene: TRBV13
len: 15
CDR3aa: CASSLLLRNNYGYTF

v_gene: TRBV19
len: 13
CDR3aa: CASSTRTGETQYF

v_gene: TRBV2
len: 12
CDR3aa: CASRDNDYEQYF

v_gene: TRBV13
len: 14
CDR3aa: CASSSDRATDTQYF

v_gene: TRBV11-2
len: 17
CDR3aa: CASSLDLGVGKAGELFF

v_gene: TRBV2
len: 14
CDR3aa: CASRTGSGASVLTF

v_gene: TRBV5-1
len: 16
CDR3aa: CASFLPLPAGGETQYF

v_gene: TRBV5-6
len: 19
CDR3aa: CASSLGFPSTGVAGNTIYF

v_gene: TRBV4-3
len: 14
CDR3aa: CASSQDREEDTQYF

v_gene: TRBV19
len: 16
CDR3aa: CASRAGDSSGASVLTF

v_gene: TRBV5-1
len: 16
CDR3aa: CASSLGRDRGIYEQFF

v_gene: TRBV4-2
len: 17
CDR3aa: CASSQEEVGAPNYGYTF

v_gene: TRBV11-2
len: 14
CDR3aa: CASSAFLRDYEQYF

v_gene: TRBV28
len: 12
CDR3aa: CASSTGQYTQYF

v_gene: TRBV4-3
len: 12
CDR3aa: CASSPGGTEAFF

v_gene: TRBV7-2
len: 14
CDR3aa: CASSRGLAQETQYF

v_gene: TRBV7-9
len: 18
CDR3aa: CASSSARQFGSSTDTQYF

v_gene: TRBV5-5
len: 14
CDR3aa: CASSISGAYNEQFF

v_gene: TRBV9
len: 15
CDR3aa: CASSASGISNQPQHF

v_gene: TRBV6-5
len: 13
CDR3aa: CASSLRGQEKLFF

v_gene: TRBV2
len: 15
CDR3aa: CASIRDRSSNQPQHF

v_gene: TRBV15
len: 13
CDR3aa: CATSDRGLETQYF

v_gene: TRBV6-5
len: 14
CDR3aa: CAIKGGGTNSPLHF

v_gene: TRBV27
len: 12
CDR3aa: CASSGRGGGQFF

v_gene: TRBV6-1
len: 16
CDR3aa: CASSEGSKYSGNTIYF

v_gene: TRBV28
len: 16
CDR3aa: CASSFVGVNYGNEQFF

v_gene: TRBV28
len: 17
CDR3aa: CASSPQGVVTGTGELFF

v_gene: TRBV4-1
len: 15
CDR3aa: CASSQPGQGSYEQYF

v_gene: TRBV28
len: 14
CDR3aa: CASSTEARNEKLFF

v_gene: TRBV6-1
len: 14
CDR3aa: CASSVRQGTYGYTF

v_gene: TRBV28
len: 13
CDR3aa: CASIRGGEETQYF

v_gene: TRBV28
len: 15
CDR3aa: CASSPHNSGASVLTF

v_gene: TRBV19
len: 14
CDR3aa: CASANRGYTGELFF

v_gene: TRBV9
len: 14
CDR3aa: CASSSGGIGFEAFF

v_gene: TRBV6-1
len: 15
CDR3aa: CASRTTDRVWSPLHF